These T cell receptor beta chains were read from a single sample in a study of a mutant IDH1 vaccine in newly diagnosed glioma. Some clones are missing from TCRdb's copy, which holds only in-frame ones; the method was immunoSEQ multiplex PCR. The data contain about 43,000 clones, approximately 84% of them singletons. No antigen has been identified for these receptors. The material sequenced was PBMCs, taken from a glioma patient whose treatment included an IDH1 peptide vaccine. All receptors come from a woman aged 18-30 years with glioma. Some clones in this sample may be carry-over from other donors' samples. Both conserved end residues are part of each CDR3. A D gene is named only where the DNA matches it firmly. Not all rows give a size; the values are once, few, many and, for expanded clones, a class.

V gene,D gene,clone size,J gene,CDR3 protein,CDR3 DNA
TRBV7-9,TRBD2,NA,TRBJ2-3,CASSGTTSRDTQYF,TGTGCCAGCTCCGGGACTACCTCGAGAGATACGCAGTATTTT
TRBV4-1,NA,NA,TRBJ2-3,CASSHTFSSTDTQYF,TGCGCCAGCAGCCACACATTCAGTAGCACAGATACGCAGTATTTT
TRBV9,NA,NA,TRBJ1-2,CASSVAGAGRGIYGYTF,TGTGCCAGCAGCGTAGCGGGGGCCGGGAGGGGAATCTATGGCTACACCTTC
TRBV19,TRBD2,NA,TRBJ2-3,CASTMGGGFADTQYF,TGTGCCAGTACTATGGGGGGGGGATTCGCAGATACGCAGTATTTT
TRBV5-4,TRBD2,NA,TRBJ2-2,CASSKGLAGGRNTGELFF,TGTGCCAGCAGCAAGGGACTAGCGGGAGGGAGAAACACCGGGGAGCTGTTTTTT
TRBV7-2,NA,once,TRBJ2-5,CASSPLSGGQETQYF,TGTGCCAGCAGCCCTCTCTCTGGCGGCCAAGAGACCCAGTACTTC
TRBV5-8,NA,NA,TRBJ1-2,CASSSPGTPTNYGYTF,TGTGCCAGCAGCTCTCCCGGGACACCAACTAACTATGGCTACACCTTC
TRBV7-9,TRBD2,NA,TRBJ2-2,CASSPTSVSGELFF,TGTGCCAGCAGCCCGACTAGCGTCAGCGGGGAGCTGTTTTTT
TRBV5-4,TRBD2,NA,TRBJ2-7,CASSSRSSGGVYEQYF,TGTGCCAGCAGCTCCAGATCTAGCGGGGGGGTGTACGAGCAGTACTTC
TRBV4-2,NA,NA,TRBJ2-1,CASSPRRSPYNEQFF,TGTGCCAGCAGCCCACGAAGGTCGCCCTACAATGAGCAGTTCTTC
TRBV19,NA,NA,TRBJ1-4,CASRAGEKLFF,TGTGCCAGTAGGGCAGGGGAAAAACTGTTTTTT
TRBV7-2,TRBD1,NA,TRBJ2-2,CASRTGGQGGELFF,TGTGCCAGCAGGACAGGGGGGCAGGGCGGGGAGCTGTTTTTT
TRBV5-4,TRBD2,NA,TRBJ2-1,CASSFLAGGGYNEQFF,TGTGCCAGCAGCTTTCTAGCGGGAGGGGGGTACAATGAGCAGTTCTTC
TRBV28,NA,NA,TRBJ1-5,CASSLPGKGNQPQHF,TGTGCCAGCAGTTTACCGGGGAAAGGCAATCAGCCCCAGCATTTT
TRBV29-1,NA,NA,TRBJ1-2,CSVFGSEPGYTF,TGCAGCGTTTTTGGGTCAGAACCTGGCTACACCTTC
TRBV2,NA,NA,TRBJ2-5,CASSEKSPETQYF,TGTGCCAGCAGTGAAAAGTCGCCAGAGACCCAGTACTTC
TRBV19,TRBD1,NA,TRBJ2-5,CASRARGRETQYF,TGTGCCAGTAGGGCCAGGGGGCGAGAGACCCAGTACTTC
TRBV5-4,TRBD1,NA,TRBJ2-7,CASSNGQVGEQYF,TGTGCCAGCAGTAACGGACAGGTCGGCGAGCAGTACTTC
TRBV19,NA,NA,TRBJ2-3,CASSIIGLVDTQYF,TGTGCCAGTAGTATCATCGGCCTCGTGGATACGCAGTATTTT
TRBV27,TRBD1,NA,TRBJ1-2,CASTRTGADYGYTF,TGTGCCAGCACCAGGACAGGGGCGGACTATGGCTACACCTTC
TRBV6-5,NA,NA,TRBJ1-2,CASSYGAGLGYTF,TGTGCCAGCAGTTACGGGGCAGGGCTCGGCTACACCTTC
TRBV11-3,NA,NA,TRBJ2-5,CASSPLGQPHRETQYF,TGTGCCAGCAGCCCTCTTGGCCAGCCTCACAGGGAGACCCAGTACTTC
TRBV7-9,NA,NA,TRBJ2-1,CASSLSLDNEQFF,TGTGCCAGCAGCTTAAGTCTTGACAATGAGCAGTTCTTC
TRBV25-1,NA,NA,TRBJ2-7,CASSVPKVGQGYEQYF,TGTGCCAGCAGTGTCCCAAAGGTGGGCCAGGGCTACGAGCAGTACTTC
TRBV5-4,NA,NA,TRBJ2-7,CASSLGADYEQYF,TGTGCCAGCAGCTTGGGGGCGGACTACGAGCAGTACTTC
TRBV5-6,TRBD2,NA,TRBJ2-1,CASSLVAGGPGNEQFF,TGTGCCAGCAGCTTGGTAGCGGGGGGGCCCGGCAATGAGCAGTTCTTC
TRBV27,NA,NA,TRBJ2-7,CASSSVLDEQYF,TGTGCCAGCAGTTCTGTACTAGACGAGCAGTACTTC
TRBV6-5,NA,NA,TRBJ2-7,CASTQRGADDEQYF,TGTGCCAGCACCCAGAGGGGGGCGGACGACGAGCAGTACTTC
TRBV5-1,NA,NA,TRBJ2-3,CASRREPTDTQYF,TGCGCCAGCAGGCGAGAGCCCACAGATACGCAGTATTTT
TRBV10-3,NA,NA,TRBJ2-3,CAIRDEADTQYF,TGTGCCATCAGAGATGAAGCAGATACGCAGTATTTT
TRBV5-1,NA,NA,TRBJ1-3,CASAGSGNTIYF,TGCGCCAGCGCAGGGTCTGGAAACACCATATATTTT
TRBV25-1,NA,NA,TRBJ2-7,CASSEYHRFGHEQYF,TGTGCCAGCAGTGAATATCACAGGTTCGGCCACGAGCAGTACTTC
TRBV6-5,NA,NA,TRBJ1-6,CASKGGAESPLHF,TGTGCCAGCAAGGGAGGGGCTGAATCACCCCTCCACTTT
TRBV6-5,NA,NA,TRBJ1-1,CASSYSPTSGEAFF,TGTGCCAGCAGTTACTCCCCAACGAGTGGTGAGGCTTTCTTT
TRBV2,NA,NA,TRBJ2-7,CASSWTVGGGREQYF,TGTGCCAGCAGCTGGACGGTGGGGGGAGGTCGCGAGCAGTACTTC
TRBV19,TRBD2,NA,TRBJ2-2,CASSILGGVAGELFF,TGTGCCAGTAGTATATTGGGAGGGGTGGCCGGGGAGCTGTTTTTT
TRBV6-5,NA,NA,TRBJ1-5,CASSYRGPNQPQHF,TGTGCCAGCAGTTACCGGGGACCTAATCAGCCCCAGCATTTT